The rows below give T cell receptor beta chains drawn from one sample of a study of spatial heterogeneity in lung cancer. TCRdb reprocessed the 5' RACE reads with MiXCR, giving one entry per CDR3 protein. There are over 25,000 distinct CDR3 sequences in the sample; less than 9% occur only once, and roughly a quarter lies in the top ten. The material sequenced was lung tumor tissue, taken at surgery. The receptors come from a male donor with early-stage non-small cell lung cancer. Each CDR3 is given with its conserved first and last residue. A D gene is named only where the DNA matches it firmly. A row's size may be missing; if present it is once, few, many or a size class.

D gene	V gene	J gene	clone size	CDR3 protein	CDR3 DNA
-	TRBV20-1	TRBJ2-7	many	CSAFEFSGPFSSYEQYF	TGCAGTGCTTTTGAATTTTCGGGACCCTTTAGCTCCTACGAGCAGTACTTC
-	TRBV27	TRBJ1-1	few	CASSLSLRGGGNTEAFF	TGTGCCAGCAGTTTATCCCTTAGGGGTGGGGGAAACACTGAAGCTTTCTTT
TRBD1	TRBV12-3/TRBV12-4	TRBJ2-1	few	CASRPPGQGFSYNEQFF	TGTGCCAGCAGGCCCCCGGGACAGGGGTTCTCCTACAATGAGCAGTTCTTC
-	TRBV4-3	TRBJ2-7	few	CASSQDPVQGPVPDEQYF	TGCGCCAGCAGCCAAGACCCGGTCCAGGGGCCCGTTCCGGACGAGCAGTACTTC
-	TRBV5-6	TRBJ2-5	-	CASSSLDGEETQYF	TGTGCCAGCAGCTCGTTGGACGGGGAAGAGACCCAGTACTTC
-	TRBV12-3/TRBV12-4	TRBJ2-5	many	CASRRGTQETQYF	TGTGCCAGCAGACGGGGGACCCAAGAGACCCAGTACTTC
TRBD2	TRBV4-3	TRBJ2-1	many	CASSHQTSGGSYNEQFF	TGCGCCAGCAGCCATCAGACTAGCGGGGGTTCCTACAATGAGCAGTTCTTC
-	TRBV14	TRBJ1-1	many	CASSQDRNTEAFF	TGTGCCAGCAGCCAAGATCGGAACACTGAAGCTTTCTTT
-	TRBV7-2	TRBJ2-1	few	CASSLVKADEQFF	TGTGCCAGCAGCTTAGTTAAGGCAGACGAGCAGTTCTTC
-	TRBV28	TRBJ1-1	many	CASSLRTEAFF	TGTGCCAGCAGTTTACGCACTGAAGCTTTCTTT
TRBD2	TRBV28	TRBJ2-3	many	CASSWRGGVTDTQYF	TGTGCCAGCAGTTGGCGGGGAGGGGTCACAGATACGCAGTATTTT
-	TRBV20-1	TRBJ1-3	few	CSAREGGNTIYF	TGCAGTGCTAGAGAGGGCGGAAACACCATATATTTT
-	TRBV2	TRBJ2-5	few	CASRTQQETQYF	TGTGCCAGTAGGACACAGCAAGAGACCCAGTACTTC
-	TRBV5-1	TRBJ2-3	many	CASSLYVLTARDTQYF	TGCGCCAGCAGCTTGTACGTGCTCACGGCGAGAGATACGCAGTATTTT
-	TRBV6-2/TRBV6-3	TRBJ2-3	many	CASRNSGNTDTQYF	TGTGCCAGCAGAAATAGCGGCAACACAGATACGCAGTATTTT
-	TRBV5-5	TRBJ2-7	-	CASSTGPQSSYEQYF	TGTGCCAGCAGCACGGGACCGCAAAGCTCCTACGAGCAGTACTTC
-	TRBV7-9	TRBJ2-7	many	CASSLAPGEQYF	TGTGCCAGCAGCTTAGCTCCCGGGGAGCAGTACTTC
-	TRBV6-2/TRBV6-3	TRBJ2-1	many	CASSYSGNEQFF	TGTGCCAGCAGTTACTCGGGGAATGAGCAGTTCTTC
-	TRBV7-2	TRBJ2-5	many	CASSLNRDETQYF	TGTGCCAGCAGCTTAAACAGGGATGAGACCCAGTACTTC
TRBD1	TRBV12-5	TRBJ2-5	-	CASGTGEVGETQYF	TGTGCTAGTGGGACAGGGGAGGTAGGCGAGACCCAGTACTTC